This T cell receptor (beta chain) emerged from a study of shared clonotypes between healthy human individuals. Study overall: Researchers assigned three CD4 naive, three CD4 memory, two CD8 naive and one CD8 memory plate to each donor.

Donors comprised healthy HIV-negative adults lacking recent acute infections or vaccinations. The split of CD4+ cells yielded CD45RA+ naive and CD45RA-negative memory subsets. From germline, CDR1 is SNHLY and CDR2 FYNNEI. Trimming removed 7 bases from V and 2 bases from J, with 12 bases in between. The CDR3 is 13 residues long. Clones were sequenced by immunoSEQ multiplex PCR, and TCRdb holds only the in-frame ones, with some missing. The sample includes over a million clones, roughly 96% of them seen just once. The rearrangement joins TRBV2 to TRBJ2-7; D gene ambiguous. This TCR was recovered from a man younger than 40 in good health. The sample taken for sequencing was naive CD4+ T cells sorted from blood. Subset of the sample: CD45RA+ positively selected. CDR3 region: CASTNSTPYEQYF. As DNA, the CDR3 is TGTGCCAGCACGAACAGTACCCCCTACGAGCAGTACTTC.